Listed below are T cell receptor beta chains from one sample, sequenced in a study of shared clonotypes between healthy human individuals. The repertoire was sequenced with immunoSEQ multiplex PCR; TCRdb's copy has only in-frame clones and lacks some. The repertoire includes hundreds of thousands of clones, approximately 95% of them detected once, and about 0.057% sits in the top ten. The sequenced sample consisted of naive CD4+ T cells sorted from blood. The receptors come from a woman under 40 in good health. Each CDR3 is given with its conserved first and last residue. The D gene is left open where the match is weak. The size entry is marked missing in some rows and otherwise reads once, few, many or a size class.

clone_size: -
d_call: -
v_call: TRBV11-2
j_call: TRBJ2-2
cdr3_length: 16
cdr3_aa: CASSLGPRDVSGELFF
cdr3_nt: TGTGCCAGCAGCTTAGGGCCCAGGGACGTCTCCGGGGAGCTGTTTTTT

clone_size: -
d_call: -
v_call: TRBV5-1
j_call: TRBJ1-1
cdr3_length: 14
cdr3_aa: CASSLALRGTEAFF
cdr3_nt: TGCGCCAGCAGCTTGGCCCTACGCGGCACTGAAGCTTTCTTT

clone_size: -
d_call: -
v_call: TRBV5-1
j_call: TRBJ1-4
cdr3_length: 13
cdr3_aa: CASSPGPGEKLFF
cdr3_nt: TGCGCCAGCAGCCCGGGACCGGGGGAAAAACTGTTTTTT

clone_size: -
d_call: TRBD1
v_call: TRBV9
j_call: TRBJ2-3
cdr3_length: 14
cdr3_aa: CASSGGQGSDTQYF
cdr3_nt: TGTGCCAGCAGCGGGGGACAGGGTTCCGATACGCAGTATTTT

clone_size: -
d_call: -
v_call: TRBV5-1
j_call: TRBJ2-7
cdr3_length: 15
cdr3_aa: CASKTTELVAHEQYF
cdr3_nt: TGCGCCAGCAAGACGACCGAGTTAGTGGCCCACGAGCAGTACTTC

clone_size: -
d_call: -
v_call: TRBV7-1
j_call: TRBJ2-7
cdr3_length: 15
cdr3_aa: CASSPSAIRYYEQYF
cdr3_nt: TGTGCCAGCAGCCCCAGCGCTATCCGATACTACGAGCAGTACTTC

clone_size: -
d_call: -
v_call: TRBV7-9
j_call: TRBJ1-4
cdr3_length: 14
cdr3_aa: CASSPTGTNEKLFF
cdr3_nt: TGTGCCAGCAGCCCAACAGGGACTAATGAAAAACTGTTTTTT

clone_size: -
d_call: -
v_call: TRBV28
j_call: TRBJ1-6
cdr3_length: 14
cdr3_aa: CASSLATYNSPLHF
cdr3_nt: TGTGCCAGCAGTTTGGCCACCTATAATTCACCCCTCCACTTT

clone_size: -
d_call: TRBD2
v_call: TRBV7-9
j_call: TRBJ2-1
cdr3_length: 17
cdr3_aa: CASSWTTSSDSYNEQFF
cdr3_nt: TGTGCCAGCAGCTGGACGACTAGCAGCGACTCCTACAATGAGCAGTTCTTC

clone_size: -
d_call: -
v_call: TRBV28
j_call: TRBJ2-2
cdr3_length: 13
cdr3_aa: CASSLRGRGELFF
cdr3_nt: TGTGCCAGCAGTTTACGGGGGAGAGGGGAGCTGTTTTTT

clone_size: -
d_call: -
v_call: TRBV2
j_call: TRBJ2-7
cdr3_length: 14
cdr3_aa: CASTPPVGSYEQYF
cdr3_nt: TGTGCCAGCACCCCTCCGGTAGGGTCCTACGAGCAGTACTTC

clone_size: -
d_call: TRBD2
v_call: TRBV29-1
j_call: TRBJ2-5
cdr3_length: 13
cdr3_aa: CSVGTSGQETQYF
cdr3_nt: TGCAGCGTGGGGACTAGCGGACAAGAGACCCAGTACTTC

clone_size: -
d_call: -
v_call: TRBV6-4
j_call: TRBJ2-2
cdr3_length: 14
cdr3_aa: CASRPTGNTGELFF
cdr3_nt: TGTGCCTCAAGACCCACAGGAAACACCGGGGAGCTGTTTTTT

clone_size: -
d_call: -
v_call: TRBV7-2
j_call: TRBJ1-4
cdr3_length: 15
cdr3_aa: CASSPQMVTNEKLFF
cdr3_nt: TGTGCCAGCAGCCCCCAGATGGTCACTAATGAAAAACTGTTTTTT

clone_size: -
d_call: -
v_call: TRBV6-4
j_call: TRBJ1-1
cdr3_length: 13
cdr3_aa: CASSYEGDTEAFF
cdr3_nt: TGTGCCAGCAGCTACGAGGGGGACACTGAAGCTTTCTTT

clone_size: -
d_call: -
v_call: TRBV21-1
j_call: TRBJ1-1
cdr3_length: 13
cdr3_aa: CASSPPRHLEAFF
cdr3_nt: TGTGCCAGCAGCCCACCCCGACACCTTGAAGCTTTCTTT

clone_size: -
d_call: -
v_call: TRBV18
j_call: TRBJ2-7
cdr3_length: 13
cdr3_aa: CASSPGGTDEQYF
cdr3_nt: TGTGCCAGCTCACCTGGGGGTACCGACGAGCAGTACTTC

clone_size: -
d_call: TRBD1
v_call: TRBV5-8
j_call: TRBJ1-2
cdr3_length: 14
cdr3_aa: CASSLARGLGGYTF
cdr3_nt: TGTGCCAGCAGCTTGGCGAGGGGGCTCGGGGGCTACACCTTC

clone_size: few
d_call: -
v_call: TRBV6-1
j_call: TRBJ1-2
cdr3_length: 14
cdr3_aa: CASSEEGRGGGYTF
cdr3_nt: TGTGCCAGCAGTGAAGAGGGCAGGGGTGGAGGCTACACCTTC

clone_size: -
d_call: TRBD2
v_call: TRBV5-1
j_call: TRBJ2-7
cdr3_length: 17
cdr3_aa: CASSRGLAGGVGNEQYF
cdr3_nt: TGCGCCAGCAGCCGGGGACTAGCGGGAGGCGTAGGGAACGAGCAGTACTTC

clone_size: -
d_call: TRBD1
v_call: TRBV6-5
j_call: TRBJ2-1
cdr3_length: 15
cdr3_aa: CASSPDRGRGNEQFF
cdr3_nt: TGTGCCAGCAGTCCCGACAGGGGGCGCGGCAATGAGCAGTTCTTC

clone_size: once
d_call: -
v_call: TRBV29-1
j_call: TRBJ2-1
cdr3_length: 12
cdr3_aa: CSVVRAYNEQFF
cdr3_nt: TGCAGCGTTGTGCGAGCCTACAATGAGCAGTTCTTC

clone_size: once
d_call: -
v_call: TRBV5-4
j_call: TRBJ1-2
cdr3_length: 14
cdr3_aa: CASSLAGFDAGYTF
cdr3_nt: TGTGCCAGCAGCTTGGCCGGGTTCGACGCTGGCTACACCTTC

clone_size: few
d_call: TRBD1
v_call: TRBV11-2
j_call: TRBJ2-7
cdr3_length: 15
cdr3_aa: CASSSRGTGVDEQYF
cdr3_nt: TGTGCCAGCAGCTCCCGCGGGACAGGGGTCGACGAGCAGTACTTC

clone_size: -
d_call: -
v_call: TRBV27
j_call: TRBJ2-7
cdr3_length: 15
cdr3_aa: CASRTIDRNPYEQYF
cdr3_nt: TGTGCCAGCAGAACCATCGACAGGAACCCTTACGAGCAGTACTTC

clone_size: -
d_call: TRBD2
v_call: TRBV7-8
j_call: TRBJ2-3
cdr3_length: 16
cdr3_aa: CASSRLGAGETVTQYF
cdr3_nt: TGTGCCAGCAGCCGTCTTGGGGCGGGAGAGACGGTTACGCAGTATTTT

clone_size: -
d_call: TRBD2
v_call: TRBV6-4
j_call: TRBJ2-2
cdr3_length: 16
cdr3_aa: CASSDPGLAGVGELFF
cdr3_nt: TGTGCCAGCAGTGACCCGGGACTAGCGGGAGTCGGGGAGCTGTTTTTT

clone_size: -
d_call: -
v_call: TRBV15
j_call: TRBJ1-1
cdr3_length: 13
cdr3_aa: CATSSQEDTEAFF
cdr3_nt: TGTGCCACCAGCAGCCAGGAGGACACTGAAGCTTTCTTT

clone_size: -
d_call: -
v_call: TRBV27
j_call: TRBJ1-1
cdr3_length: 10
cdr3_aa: CASTGGGIPF
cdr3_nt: TGTGCCAGCACCGGGGGAGGAATCCCCTTT

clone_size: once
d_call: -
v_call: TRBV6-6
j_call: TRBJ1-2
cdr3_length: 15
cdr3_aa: CASSYYETAPYGYTF
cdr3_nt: TGTGCCAGCAGTTACTATGAAACGGCTCCCTATGGCTACACCTTC

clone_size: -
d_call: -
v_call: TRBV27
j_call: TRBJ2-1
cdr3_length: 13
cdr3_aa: CASSPRESSEQFF
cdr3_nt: TGTGCCAGCAGCCCACGGGAGTCTAGTGAGCAGTTCTTC

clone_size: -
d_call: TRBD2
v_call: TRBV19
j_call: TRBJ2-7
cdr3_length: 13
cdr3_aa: CASNSREAGEQYF
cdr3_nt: TGTGCCAGTAATTCGCGGGAGGCAGGGGAGCAGTACTTC

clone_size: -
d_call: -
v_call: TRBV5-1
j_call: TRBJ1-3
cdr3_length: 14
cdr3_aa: CASSSQGSGNTIYF
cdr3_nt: TGCGCCAGCAGCTCTCAGGGCTCTGGAAACACCATATATTTT

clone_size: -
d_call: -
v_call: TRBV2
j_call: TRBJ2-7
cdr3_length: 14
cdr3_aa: CASAMSGVTYEQYF
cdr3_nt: TGTGCCAGCGCCATGTCAGGGGTAACCTACGAGCAGTACTTC

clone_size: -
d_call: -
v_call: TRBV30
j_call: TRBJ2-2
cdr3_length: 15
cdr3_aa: CAWRAWGAYTGELFF
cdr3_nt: TGTGCCTGGAGGGCCTGGGGTGCATACACCGGGGAGCTGTTTTTT

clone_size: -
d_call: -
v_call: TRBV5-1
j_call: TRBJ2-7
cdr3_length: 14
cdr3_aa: CASSLVGSSYEQYF
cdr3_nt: TGCGCCAGCAGCTTGGTGGGTAGCAGTTACGAGCAGTACTTC

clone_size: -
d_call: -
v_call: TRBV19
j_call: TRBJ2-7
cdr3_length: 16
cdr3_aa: CASSIRTGGQHYEQYF
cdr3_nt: TGTGCCAGTAGTATCCGGACGGGAGGACAGCACTACGAGCAGTACTTC

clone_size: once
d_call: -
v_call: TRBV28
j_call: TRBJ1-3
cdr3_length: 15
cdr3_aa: CASSSPLGSGNTIYF
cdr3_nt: TGTGCCAGCAGTTCTCCCCTGGGCTCTGGAAACACCATATATTTT

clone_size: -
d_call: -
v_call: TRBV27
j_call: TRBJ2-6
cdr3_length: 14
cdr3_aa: CASSFRDGANVLTF
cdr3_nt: TGTGCCAGCAGTTTTCGTGATGGGGCCAACGTCCTGACTTTC

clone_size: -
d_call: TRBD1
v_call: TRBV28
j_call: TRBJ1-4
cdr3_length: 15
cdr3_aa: CASSRRTGGDEKLFF
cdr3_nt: TGTGCCAGCAGTAGGAGGACAGGGGGCGATGAAAAACTGTTTTTT

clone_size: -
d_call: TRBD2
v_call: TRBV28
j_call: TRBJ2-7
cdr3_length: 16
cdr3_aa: CASSFGVAGPSYEQYF
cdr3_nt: TGTGCCAGCAGTTTTGGGGTAGCGGGACCGTCCTACGAGCAGTACTTC

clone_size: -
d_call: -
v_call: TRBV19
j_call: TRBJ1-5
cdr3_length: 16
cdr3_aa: CASSIRAFGSNQPQHF
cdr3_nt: TGTGCCAGTAGTATCCGCGCCTTTGGGAGCAATCAGCCCCAGCATTTT

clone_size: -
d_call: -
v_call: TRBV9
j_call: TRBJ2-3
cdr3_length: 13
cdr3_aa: CASSPVGTDTQYF
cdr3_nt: TGTGCCAGCAGCCCCGTCGGCACAGATACGCAGTATTTT

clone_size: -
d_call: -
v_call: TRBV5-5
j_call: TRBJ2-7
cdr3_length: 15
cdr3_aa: CASSLVDSTYYEQYF
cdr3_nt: TGTGCCAGCAGCTTAGTTGACTCTACCTACTACGAGCAGTACTTC

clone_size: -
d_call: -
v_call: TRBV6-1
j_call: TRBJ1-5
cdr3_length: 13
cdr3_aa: CASSPFSNQPQHF
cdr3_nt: TGTGCCAGCTCTCCTTTCTCCAATCAGCCCCAGCATTTT

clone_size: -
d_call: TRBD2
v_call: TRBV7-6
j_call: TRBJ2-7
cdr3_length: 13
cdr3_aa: CASSLGLAGEQYF
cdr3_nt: TGTGCCAGCAGCTTAGGGTTAGCGGGTGAGCAGTACTTC

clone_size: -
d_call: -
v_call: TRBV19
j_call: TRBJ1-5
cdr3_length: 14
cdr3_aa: CASSLRDSNQPQHF
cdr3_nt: TGTGCCAGTAGTCTCCGGGACAGCAATCAGCCCCAGCATTTT

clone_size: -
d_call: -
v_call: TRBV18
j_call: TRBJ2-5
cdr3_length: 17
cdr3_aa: CASSPRGRETYQETQYF
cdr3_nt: TGTGCCAGCTCACCACGAGGTAGGGAGACCTACCAAGAGACCCAGTACTTC

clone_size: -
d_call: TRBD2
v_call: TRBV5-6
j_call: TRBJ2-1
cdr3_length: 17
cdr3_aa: CASSLGAGALTYNEQFF
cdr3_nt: TGTGCCAGCAGCTTGGGGGCGGGAGCCCTTACCTACAATGAGCAGTTCTTC

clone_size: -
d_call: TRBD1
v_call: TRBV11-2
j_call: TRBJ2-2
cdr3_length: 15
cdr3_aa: CASSLVQGAPGELFF
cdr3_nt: TGTGCCAGCAGCTTAGTCCAGGGGGCCCCCGGGGAGCTGTTTTTT

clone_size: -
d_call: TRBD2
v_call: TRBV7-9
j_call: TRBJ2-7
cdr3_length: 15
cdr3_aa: CASTVAGAPSYEQYF
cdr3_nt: TGTGCCAGCACCGTAGCGGGGGCCCCCTCCTACGAGCAGTACTTC

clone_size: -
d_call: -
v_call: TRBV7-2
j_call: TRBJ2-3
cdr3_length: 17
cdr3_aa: CASSLRGSGLYTDTQYF
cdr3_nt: TGTGCCAGCAGCCTGCGGGGTAGCGGACTTTACACAGATACGCAGTATTTT

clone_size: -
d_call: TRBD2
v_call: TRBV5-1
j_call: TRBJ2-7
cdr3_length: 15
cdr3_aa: CASSLASGISYEQYF
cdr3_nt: TGCGCCAGCAGCTTGGCTAGCGGGATCTCCTACGAGCAGTACTTC

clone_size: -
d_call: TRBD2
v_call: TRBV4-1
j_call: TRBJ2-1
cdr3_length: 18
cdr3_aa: CASSLTSGTSVSYNEQFF
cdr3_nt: TGCGCCAGCAGCCTTACTTCCGGGACTAGCGTCTCCTACAATGAGCAGTTCTTC

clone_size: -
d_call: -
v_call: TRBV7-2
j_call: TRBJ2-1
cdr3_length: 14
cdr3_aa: CASGRPETYNEQFF
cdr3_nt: TGTGCCAGCGGACGACCGGAAACCTACAATGAGCAGTTCTTC

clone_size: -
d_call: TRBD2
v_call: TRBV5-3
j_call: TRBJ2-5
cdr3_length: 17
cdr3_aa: CARSYPGLAGGGETQYF
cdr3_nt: TGTGCCAGAAGTTACCCGGGACTAGCGGGAGGGGGAGAGACCCAGTACTTC

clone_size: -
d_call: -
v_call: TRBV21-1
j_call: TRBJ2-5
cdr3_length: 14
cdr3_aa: CASSYDCSQETQYF
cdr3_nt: -

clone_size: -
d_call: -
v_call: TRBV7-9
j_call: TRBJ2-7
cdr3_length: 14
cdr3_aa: CASSLFDSPHEQYF
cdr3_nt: TGTGCCAGCAGCTTGTTTGACAGTCCCCACGAGCAGTACTTC

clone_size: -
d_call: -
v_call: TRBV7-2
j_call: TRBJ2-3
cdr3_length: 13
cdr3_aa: CASSPGGRDTQYF
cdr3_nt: TGTGCCAGCAGCCCGGGGGGCCGCGATACGCAGTATTTT